Shown below are 7 T cell receptor beta chains from a single sample sequenced in a study of T cell responses to AZD1222 COVID-19 vaccine. TCRdb's copy holds only in-frame clones and misses some; the assay was immunoSEQ multiplex PCR. The sample shows 200,000 or so clones, almost 95% of them seen only once. This sample comprised peripheral blood, obtained on day 0 of AZD1222 vaccination. Receptor source: an adult in good health.

The genes are TRBV6-1 and TRBJ1-5; D not resolved. V lost 2 bases, J lost 5 bases, and 13 bases lay in between. From germline, CDR1 is MNHNS and CDR2 SASEGT. This CDR3 is 15 amino acids long. The CDR3 loop is CASSELTNAYQPQHF. The DNA of the CDR3 is TGTGCCAGCAGTGAACTAACAAATGCTTATCAGCCCCAGCATTTT.

This chain joins TRBV7-2 and TRBJ1-2; 7 nucleotides agree with TRBD1. There are 13 residues in the CDR3. V was pared by 0 bases and J by 5 bases, with 0 bases of the junction left unmatched. CDR1 SGHTA and CDR2 FQGNSA come from the germline V gene. CDR3 coding DNA: TGTGCCAGCAGCTTAGCACAGGGGTATGGCTACACCTTC. Amino acid sequence: CASSLAQGYGYTF. Filled out from reference TRBV7-2 and TRBJ1-2, the complete variable domain reads GAGVSQSPSNKVTEKGKDVELRCDPISGHTALYWYRQSLGQGLEFLIYFQGNSAPDKSGLPSDRFSAERTGGSVSTLTIQRTQQEDSAVYLCASSLAQGYGYTFGSGTRLTVV.

The chain links TRBV19 to TRBJ2-5; 15 positions match TRBD2. This CDR3 is built from 18 residues. With 3 bases clipped from V and 5 bases from J, the junction kept 10 bases outside the gene matches. The V gene's germline CDR1 is LNHDA and CDR2 SQIVND (reference sequence). CDR3 amino acids: CASSIHRTSGRAAETQYF. Here the CDR3 DNA reads TGTGCCAGTAGTATCCATAGGACTAGCGGGAGGGCTGCCGAGACCCAGTACTTC.

The rearrangement links TRBV6-6 to TRBJ2-7, with D perhaps matching TRBD2 (6 bases). Trimming removed 5 bases at V and 5 bases at J, with 13 bases between. CDR3 size: 13 residues. CDR1 and CDR2 (germline): MNHNY, SVGAGI (reference sequence). In DNA, the CDR3 is TGTGCCAGCAGTCTCGGGAGCAGGAACGAGCAGTACTTC. The encoded protein is CASSLGSRNEQYF.

This sequence joins TRBV4-1 and TRBJ2-5; the D call may be TRBD1 or TRBD2 (5 bases each). The V end lost 5 bases, the J end lost 5 bases, and 18 bases lay between the germline ends. The CDR3 is 15 residues long. The germline V gene encodes CDR1 MGHRA and CDR2 YSYEKL. CDR3 protein: CASSYAGALGETQYF. The CDR3 coding sequence is TGCGCCAGCAGCTACGCCGGGGCCTTAGGGGAGACCCAGTACTTC.

The chain is built from TRBV9 and TRBJ1-1, with TRBD1 matching over 7 bases. The V segment lost 1 base and the J segment 2 bases; nucleotides outside the gene matches: 2. The length of the CDR3 is 14 residues. Germline-derived CDR1 and CDR2 are SGDLS and YYNGEE. The CDR3: CASSVNRGNTEAFF. The DNA for the CDR3 is TGTGCCAGCAGCGTAAACAGGGGCAACACTGAAGCTTTCTTT.

The gene calls are TRBV6-2 or TRBV6-3 and TRBJ1-6; no reliable D call. The CDR3 runs to 15 residues. Germline lookup yields CDR1 MNHEY and CDR2 SVGEGT. V was shortened by 1 base and J by 7 bases, with 11 bases between the two germline ends. The CDR3 DNA is TGTGCCAGCAGTTACTTCGAGGCGACAAATTCACCCCTCCACTTT. Protein: CASSYFEATNSPLHF.